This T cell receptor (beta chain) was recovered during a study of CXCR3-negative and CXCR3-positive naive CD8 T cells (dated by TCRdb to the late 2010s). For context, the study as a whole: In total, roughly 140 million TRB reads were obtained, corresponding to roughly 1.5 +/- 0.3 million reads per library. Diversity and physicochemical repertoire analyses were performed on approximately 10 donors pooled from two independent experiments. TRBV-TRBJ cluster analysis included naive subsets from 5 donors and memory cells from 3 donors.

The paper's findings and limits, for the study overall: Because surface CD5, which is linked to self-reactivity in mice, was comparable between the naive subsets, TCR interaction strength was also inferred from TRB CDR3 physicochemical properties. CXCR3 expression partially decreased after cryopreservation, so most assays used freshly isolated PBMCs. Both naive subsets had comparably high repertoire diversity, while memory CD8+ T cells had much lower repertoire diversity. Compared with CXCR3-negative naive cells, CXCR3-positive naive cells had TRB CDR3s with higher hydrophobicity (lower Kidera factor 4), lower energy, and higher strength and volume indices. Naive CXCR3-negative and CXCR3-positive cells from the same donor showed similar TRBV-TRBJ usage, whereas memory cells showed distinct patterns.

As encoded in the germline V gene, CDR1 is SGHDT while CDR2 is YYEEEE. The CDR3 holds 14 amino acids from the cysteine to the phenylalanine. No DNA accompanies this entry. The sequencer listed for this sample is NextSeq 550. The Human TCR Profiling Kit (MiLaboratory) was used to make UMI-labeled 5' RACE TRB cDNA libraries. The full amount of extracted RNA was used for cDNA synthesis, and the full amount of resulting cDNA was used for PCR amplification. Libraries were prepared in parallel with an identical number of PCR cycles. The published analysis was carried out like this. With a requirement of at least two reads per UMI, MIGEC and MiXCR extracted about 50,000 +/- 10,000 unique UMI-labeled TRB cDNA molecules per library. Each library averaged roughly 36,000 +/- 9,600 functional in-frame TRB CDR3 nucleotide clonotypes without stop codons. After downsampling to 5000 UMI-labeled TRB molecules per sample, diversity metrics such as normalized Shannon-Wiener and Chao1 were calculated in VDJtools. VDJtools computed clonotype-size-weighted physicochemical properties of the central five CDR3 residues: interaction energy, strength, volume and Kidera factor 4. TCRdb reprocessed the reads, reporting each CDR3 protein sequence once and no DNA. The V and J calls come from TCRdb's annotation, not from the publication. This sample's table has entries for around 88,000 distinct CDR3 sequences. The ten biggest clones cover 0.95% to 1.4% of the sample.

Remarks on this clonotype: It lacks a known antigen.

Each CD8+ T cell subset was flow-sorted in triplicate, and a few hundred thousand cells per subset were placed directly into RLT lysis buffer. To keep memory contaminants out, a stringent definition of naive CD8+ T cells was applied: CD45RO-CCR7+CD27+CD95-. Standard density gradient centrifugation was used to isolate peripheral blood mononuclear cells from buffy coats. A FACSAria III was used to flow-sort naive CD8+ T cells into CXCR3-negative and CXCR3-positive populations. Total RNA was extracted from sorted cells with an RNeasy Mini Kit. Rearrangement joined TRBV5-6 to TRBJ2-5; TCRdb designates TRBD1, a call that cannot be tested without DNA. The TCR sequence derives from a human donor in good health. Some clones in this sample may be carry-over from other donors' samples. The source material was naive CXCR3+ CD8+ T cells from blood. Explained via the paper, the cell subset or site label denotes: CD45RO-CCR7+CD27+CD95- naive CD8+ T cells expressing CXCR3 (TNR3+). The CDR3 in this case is CASSLFDRGETQYF.